Reported below is one T cell receptor beta chain. Its antigen is unidentified. Trimming shortened V by 5 bases and J by 4 bases, and 17 bases separated the two germline ends. Germline CDR1 and CDR2: SGHTA and FQGNSA. This CDR3 spans 15 amino acids. This sample was included in a study of shared clonotypes between healthy human individuals. Study-level points and caveats: Memory subsets generally showed lower estimated richness than naive subsets.

TCRdb's table, derived via immunoSEQ multiplex PCR, lists solely in-frame clones and lacks some. The table lists some 2,000,000 clones, 85% to 95% of them singletons. The V and J genes are TRBV7-2 and TRBJ1-2; D is unclear. The clonotype was recovered from a man between 18 and 35 years old in good health. Sequenced material: naive CD4+ T cells sorted from blood. The subset is: CD45RA+ positively selected. Written as DNA, the CDR3 is TGTGCCAGCAGCCCCGAGAGGCTGAAGAGCTATGGCTACACCTTC. Translation: CASSPERLKSYGYTF.